The 21 T cell receptor beta chains in this list originate from one sample, sequenced in a study of blood T cell repertoires in COVID-19. The method was immunoSEQ multiplex PCR; TCRdb's version includes in-frame clones alone and lacks a portion of them. This table holds 20,000 to 25,000 clones, almost 85% found once. Sequenced material: peripheral blood. Receptors were obtained from a man aged 40-50 years with acute or convalescent COVID-19.

This chain uses TRBV30 with TRBJ1-1; D not resolved. Germline CDR1 is GTSNPN and CDR2 is SVGIG (reference sequence). Trimming removed 2 bases at V and 2 bases at J, with 9 bases between. This CDR3 has 13 amino acids. CDR3 protein: CAWSLPLNTEAFF. The CDR3 region has the DNA TGTGCCTGGAGTCTTCCCTTAAACACTGAAGCTTTCTTT.

This clone showed up just a few times. The chain links TRBV29-1 to TRBJ1-2, with a tentative D call TRBD1 (6 bases). Germline CDR1 reads SQVTM; CDR2 reads ANQGSEA. V gave up 5 bases and J gave up 3 bases, with 13 bases separating them. The CDR3 has 13 residues. CDR3 nucleotides: TGCAGCGTTCGAGGAACAGGGTACTATGGCTACACCTTC. Its protein is CSVRGTGYYGYTF.

The chain uses TRBV2 and TRBJ1-5, with TRBD1 identical over 7 bases. After removal of 6 bases from V and 4 bases from J, the junction contained 9 bases not matched to a gene. The CDR3 totals 15 residues. Germline V CDR1 and CDR2: SNHLY, FYNNEI. CDR3 loop: CASRTGTVKNQPQHF. The CDR3 region has the DNA TGTGCCAGCAGAACCGGGACAGTGAAGAATCAGCCCCAGCATTTT.

This chain links TRBV5-6 with TRBJ2-5; 9 bases map to TRBD1. In germline, CDR1 is SGHDT, CDR2 YYEEEE. V trimming: 1 base; J trimming: 1 base; junction bases outside the gene matches: 2. The CDR3 length is 15 residues. CDR3 bases: TGTGCCAGCAGCTTGAAGACAGGGGGCCAAGAGACCCAGTACTTC. It specifies CASSLKTGGQETQYF.

This chain uses TRBV27 with TRBJ1-6, with TRBD1 as a possible D gene (6 bases). The CDR3 runs 14 residues. CDR1 MNHEY and CDR2 SMNVEV come from the germline V gene (reference sequence). V was clipped by 5 bases and J by 8 bases, with 13 bases between them. The CDR3: CASSSQGNHSPLHF. In nucleotides, the CDR3 is TGTGCCAGCAGTAGTCAGGGGAATCATTCACCCCTCCACTTT.

The CDR3 region is CASSLGPGQSLTGELFF. The CDR3 bases are TGTGCCAGCAGCTTAGGTCCCGGACAGAGCCTCACCGGGGAGCTGTTTTTT. The V and J genes are TRBV7-8 and TRBJ2-2, with D perhaps TRBD1 (6 bases). The CDR3 is 17 residues long. The V end lost 1 base, the J end lost 4 bases, and 16 bases lay between the germline ends. Germline CDR1 is SGHVS and CDR2 is FQNEAQ.

The chain links TRBV6-4 to TRBJ1-2, with D possibly matching TRBD1 (5 bases). The CDR3 extends over 13 amino acids. Per the germline V gene, CDR1 is MRHNA and CDR2 is SNTAGT. Trimming stripped 4 bases from V and 6 bases from J, with 12 bases between. CDR3 coding DNA: TGTGCCAGCAGTGTAGAGACAGAGGATGGCTACACCTTC. This translates into CASSVETEDGYTF.

This clone has only one observation. The V gene is TRBV14, the J gene TRBJ1-2, with 9 bases identical to TRBD1. J lost 7 bases, V lost 4 bases, and 7 bases had no gene match. There are 14 residues in the CDR3. Per the germline V gene, CDR1 is SGHDN and CDR2 is FVKESK. The CDR3 sequence is CASSLQDRGFGYTF. The CDR3 nucleotides read TGTGCCAGCAGCCTGCAGGACAGGGGTTTTGGCTACACCTTC.

The V and J genes are TRBV2 and TRBJ1-1; 8 bases match TRBD1. V shed 6 bases, J shed 1 base, and the junction held 7 bases outside the gene matches. This CDR3 is built from 15 residues. Per germline, CDR1 SNHLY and CDR2 FYNNEI. The CDR3 sequence: CASRGDRGRNTEAFF. CDR3 nucleotide sequence: TGTGCCAGCAGGGGAGACAGGGGAAGGAACACTGAAGCTTTCTTT.

The chain is built from TRBV6-5 and TRBJ1-4; possibly TRBD1 for D (5 bases). Germline CDR1 MNHEY, CDR2 SVGAGI. V was pared by 6 bases and J by 8 bases, with 13 bases between. The CDR3 length is 13 residues. The CDR3 DNA follows: TGTGCCAGCAGGAACAGGTTGGGGGAAAAACTGTTTTTT. Protein sequence: CASRNRLGEKLFF.

The chain joins TRBV19 to TRBJ1-2; D not resolved. V was trimmed by 2 bases and J by 3 bases, leaving 4 bases between them. The CDR3 length is 12 residues. CDR1 is LNHDA and CDR2 is SQIVND in the germline V gene (reference sequence). CDR3 in DNA: TGTGCCAGTAGTATATCTGACTATGGCTACACCTTC. This encodes CASSISDYGYTF.

This clone was counted a single time. The rearrangement links TRBV11-3 to TRBJ2-3, with D unclear. Germline V CDR1 and CDR2: SGHNT, YENEEA. The CDR3 length is 13 residues. V was clipped by 4 bases and J by 4 bases, with 9 bases between them. The CDR3 reads CASSSRSADTQYF. The CDR3 DNA is TGTGCCAGCAGCTCTAGGAGCGCAGATACGCAGTATTTT.

The chain has TRBV7-2 and TRBJ2-7; TRBD1 aligns across 11 bases. From germline, CDR1 is SGHTA and CDR2 FQGNSA. The CDR3 has 16 residues. The V segment lost 3 bases and the J segment 3 bases; nucleotides outside the gene matches: 7. The CDR3 is CASSFLGQGAIYEQYF. For the CDR3, the DNA is TGTGCCAGCAGCTTCCTCGGACAGGGGGCGATCTACGAGCAGTACTTC.

The chain uses TRBV18 and TRBJ1-1; TRBD1 is a possible D gene (5 bases). This CDR3 has 13 residues. The V gene lost 3 bases and the J gene lost 1 base, with 6 bases spanning the gap. Germline V gene lookup returns CDR1 KGHSH and CDR2 LQKENI. The CDR3 sequence is CASSPDKNTEAFF. The CDR3 coding sequence is TGTGCCAGCTCACCGGACAAGAACACTGAAGCTTTCTTT.

The chain recombines TRBV27 with TRBJ1-2; the match to TRBD1 covers 7 bases. The CDR3 length is 16 residues. CDR1 is MNHEY and CDR2 is SMNVEV in the germline V gene (reference sequence). With V trimmed by 5 bases and J by 5 bases, 14 bases remained unmatched. CDR3 DNA sequence: TGTGCCAGCAGTCTCTTCCGACAGGGTGGGATATATGGCTACACCTTC. Its protein is CASSLFRQGGIYGYTF.

This chain links TRBV19 with TRBJ2-5; a weak D match, TRBD2 (6 bases). CDR1 is LNHDA and CDR2 is SQIVND in the germline V gene (reference sequence). The CDR3 is 15 amino acids. V lost 3 bases and J lost 2, with 13 bases in between. The CDR3: CASSIGGSPQETQYF. CDR3 sequence (DNA): TGTGCCAGTAGTATTGGGGGGTCCCCACAAGAGACCCAGTACTTC.

V usage is TRBV7-8 and J usage is TRBJ1-5, with TRBD1 as a possible D gene (5 bases). The CDR3 consists of 16 residues. Trimming cost V 0 bases and J 2 bases, with 11 bases left between them. Germline-derived CDR1 and CDR2 are SGHVS and FQNEAQ. The CDR3 loop reads CASSLALGRGNQPQHF. The CDR3 region has the DNA TGTGCCAGCAGCTTAGCCCTCGGCAGGGGCAATCAGCCCCAGCATTTT.

V usage is TRBV15 and J usage is TRBJ2-5, with D tentatively TRBD2 (6 bases). V was clipped by 11 bases and J by 4 bases, with 11 bases between them. From germline, CDR1 is LNHNV and CDR2 YYDKDF (reference sequence). CDR3 length: 11 amino acids. CDR3 sequence: CASGVGETQYF. The CDR3 DNA reads TGTGCCTCGGGAGTGGGAGAGACCCAGTACTTC.

This rearrangement joins TRBV27 to TRBJ1-6; 10 bases map to TRBD1. This CDR3 has 14 residues. After removal of 4 bases from V and 7 bases from J, the junction contained 1 base not matched to a gene. Germline values: CDR1 MNHEY, CDR2 SMNVEV (reference sequence). The CDR3 loop reads CASSSDRGNSPLHF. In DNA, the CDR3 is TGTGCCAGCAGTTCGGACAGGGGGAATTCACCCCTCCACTTT.

The count of this clone is one. The chain links TRBV3-1 (or the pseudogene TRBV3-2) to TRBJ1-2, with D possibly matching TRBD1 (5 bases). Germline V gene data show CDR1 as LGHDT and CDR2 as YNNKEL (reference sequence). CDR3 length: 15 residues. Trimming left V 3 bases short and J 0 bases short, with 11 bases between. Written as DNA, the CDR3 is TGTGCCAGCAGCCACTCAGGGTTCACTAACTATGGCTACACCTTC. The encoded protein is CASSHSGFTNYGYTF.

The V gene is TRBV10-3, the J gene TRBJ1-4; D remains unclear. V dropped 2 bases and J dropped 5 bases, with 12 bases sitting between them. Germline CDR1 ENHRY, CDR2 SYGVKD. The CDR3 loop spans 15 amino acids. DNA of the CDR3: TGTGCCATCAGTGAGCGGGGTCGCATGAATGAAAAACTGTTTTTT. Translation gives CAISERGRMNEKLFF.